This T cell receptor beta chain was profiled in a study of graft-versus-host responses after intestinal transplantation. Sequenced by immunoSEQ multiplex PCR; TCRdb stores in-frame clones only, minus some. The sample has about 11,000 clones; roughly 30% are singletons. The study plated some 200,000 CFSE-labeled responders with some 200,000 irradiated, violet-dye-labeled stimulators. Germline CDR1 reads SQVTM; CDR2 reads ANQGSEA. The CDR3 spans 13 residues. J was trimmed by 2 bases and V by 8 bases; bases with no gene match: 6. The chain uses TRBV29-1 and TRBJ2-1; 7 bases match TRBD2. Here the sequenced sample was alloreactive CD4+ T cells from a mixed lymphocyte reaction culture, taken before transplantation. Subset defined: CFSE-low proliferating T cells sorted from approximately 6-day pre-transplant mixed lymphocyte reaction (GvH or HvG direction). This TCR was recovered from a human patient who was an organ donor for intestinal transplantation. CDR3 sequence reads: CSSARGAYNEQFF. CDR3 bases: TGCAGCTCGGCCCGGGGGGCCTACAATGAGCAGTTCTTC.